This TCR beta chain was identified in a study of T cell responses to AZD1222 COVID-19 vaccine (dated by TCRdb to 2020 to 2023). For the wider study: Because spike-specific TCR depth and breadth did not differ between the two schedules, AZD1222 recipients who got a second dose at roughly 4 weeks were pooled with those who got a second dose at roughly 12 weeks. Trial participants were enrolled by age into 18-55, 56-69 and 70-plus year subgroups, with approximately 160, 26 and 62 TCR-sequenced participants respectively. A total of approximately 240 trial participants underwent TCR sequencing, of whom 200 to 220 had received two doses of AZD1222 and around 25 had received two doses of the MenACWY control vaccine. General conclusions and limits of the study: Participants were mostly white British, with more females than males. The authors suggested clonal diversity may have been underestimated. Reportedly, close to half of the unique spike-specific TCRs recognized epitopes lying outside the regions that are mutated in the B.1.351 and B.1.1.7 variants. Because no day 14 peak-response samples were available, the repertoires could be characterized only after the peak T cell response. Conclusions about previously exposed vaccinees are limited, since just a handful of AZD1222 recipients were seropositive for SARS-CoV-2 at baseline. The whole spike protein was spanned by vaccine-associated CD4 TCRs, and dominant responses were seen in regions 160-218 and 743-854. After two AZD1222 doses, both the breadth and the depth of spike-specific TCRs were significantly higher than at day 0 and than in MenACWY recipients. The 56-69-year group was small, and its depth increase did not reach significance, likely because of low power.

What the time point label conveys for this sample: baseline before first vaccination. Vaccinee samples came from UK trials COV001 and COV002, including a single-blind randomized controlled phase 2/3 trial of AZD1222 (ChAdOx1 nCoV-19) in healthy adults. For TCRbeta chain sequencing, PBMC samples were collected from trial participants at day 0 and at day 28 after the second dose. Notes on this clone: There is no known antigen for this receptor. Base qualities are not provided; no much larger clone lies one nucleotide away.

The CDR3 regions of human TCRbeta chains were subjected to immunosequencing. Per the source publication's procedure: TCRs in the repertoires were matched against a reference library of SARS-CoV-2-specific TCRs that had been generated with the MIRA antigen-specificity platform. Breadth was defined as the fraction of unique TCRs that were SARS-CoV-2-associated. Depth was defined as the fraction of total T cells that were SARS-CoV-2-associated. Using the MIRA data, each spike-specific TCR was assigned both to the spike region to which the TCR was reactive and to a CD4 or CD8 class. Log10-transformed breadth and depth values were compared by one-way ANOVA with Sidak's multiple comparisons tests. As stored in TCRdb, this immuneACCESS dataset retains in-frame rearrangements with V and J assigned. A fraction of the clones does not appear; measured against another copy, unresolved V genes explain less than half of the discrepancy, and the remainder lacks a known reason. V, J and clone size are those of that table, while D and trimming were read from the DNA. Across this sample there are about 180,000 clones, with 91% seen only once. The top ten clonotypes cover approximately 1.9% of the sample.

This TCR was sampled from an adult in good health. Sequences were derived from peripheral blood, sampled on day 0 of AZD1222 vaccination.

In nucleotides, the sequence is TGTGCCAGCAGAGGGACAGGGAACTATGGCTACACCTTC. It translates to CASRGTGNYGYTF. The chain uses TRBV27 and TRBJ1-2, with 9 middle bases fitting TRBD1. Counted from cysteine to phenylalanine, this CDR3 has 13 amino acids. Only the CDR3 part of the read is kept: 39 bases, read in frame from the first base. V trim: 6 bases; J trim: 2 bases; unmatched bases: 1. CDR1 MNHEY and CDR2 SMNVEV were looked up in the germline V gene (reference sequence).